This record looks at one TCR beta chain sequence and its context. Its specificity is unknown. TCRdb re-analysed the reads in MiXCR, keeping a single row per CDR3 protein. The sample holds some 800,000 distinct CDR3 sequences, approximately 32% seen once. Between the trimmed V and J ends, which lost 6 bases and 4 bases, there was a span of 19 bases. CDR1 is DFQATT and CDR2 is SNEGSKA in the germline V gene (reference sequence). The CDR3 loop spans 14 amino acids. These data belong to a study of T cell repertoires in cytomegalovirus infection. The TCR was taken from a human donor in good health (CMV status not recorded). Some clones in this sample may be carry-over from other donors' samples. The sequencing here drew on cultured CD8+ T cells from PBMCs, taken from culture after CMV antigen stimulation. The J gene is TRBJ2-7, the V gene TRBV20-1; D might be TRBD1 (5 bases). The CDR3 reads CSAEARAAGYEQYF. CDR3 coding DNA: TGCAGTGCAGAGGCCAGGGCTGCCGGATACGAGCAGTACTTC.